A single sample is the source of the 4 T cell receptor beta chains below, sequenced in a study of radiotherapy plus CTLA-4 blockade in lung cancer. Data came from immunoSEQ multiplex PCR; TCRdb stores just in-frame clones and leaves some out. The table includes 60,000 to 85,000 clones, 70% to 90% detected once. The sample consisted of peripheral blood, taken from a patient treated with radiotherapy plus ipilimumab. These receptor sequences come from a human donor with non-small cell lung cancer who had stable disease on radiotherapy plus ipilimumab.

The V gene is TRBV10-3, the J gene TRBJ2-3, with TRBD2 matching over 9 bases. Germline V gene lookup returns CDR1 ENHRY and CDR2 SYGVKD. The junction had 11 bases not matched to a gene; V was cut back by 7 bases and J by 6 bases. The CDR3 consists of 15 residues. This CDR3 reads CAIKSLAGRADTQYF. CDR3 DNA: TGTGCCATCAAGTCGCTAGCGGGACGGGCGGATACGCAGTATTTT.

V usage is TRBV5-1 and J usage is TRBJ2-7, with 8 bases identical to TRBD2. The CDR3 sequence is 16 residues long. Unmatched junction bases numbered 9, after V lost 4 bases and J lost 0 bases. Germline V lookup: CDR1 SGHRS, CDR2 YFSETQ. The CDR3 DNA is TGCGCCAGCAGCCCGGGAGGGCCCGGGGACTCCTACGAGCAGTACTTC. This codes for CASSPGGPGDSYEQYF.

The chain joins TRBV5-7 to TRBJ2-1, with 7 bases lining up with TRBD2. TRBV5-7 belongs to the ORF category, with a function that is uncertain. The CDR3 extends over 17 amino acids. V shed 4 bases and J 1 base; nucleotides not matched to a gene: 11. For the CDR3, the DNA is TGTGCCAGCAGCCGGAGGGAACTAGCGCTTTCCTACAATGAGCAGTTCTTC. Translation: CASSRRELALSYNEQFF.

The chain combines TRBV28 with TRBJ1-1; possible D gene TRBD1, 6 bases. Looked up from germline, CDR1 is MDHEN and CDR2 is SYDVKM. This CDR3 has 16 amino acids. The ends were cut back, 6 bases at V and 1 base at J, with 18 bases in the middle. CDR3 nucleotide sequence: TGTGCCAGCAGGCTCTACTATGGGACACCGAACACTGAAGCTTTCTTT. Translation: CASRLYYGTPNTEAFF. The full variable domain, rest sourced from reference TRBV28 and TRBJ1-1, is DVKVTQSSRYLVKRTGEKVFLECVQDMDHENMFWYRQDPGLGLRLIYFSYDVKMKEKGDIPEGYSVSREKKERFSLILESASTNQTSMYLCASRLYYGTPNTEAFFGQGTRLTVV.